This TCR beta chain was identified in a study of blood T cell repertoires in COVID-19 (TCRdb year 2020). Notes on the research overall: Samples covering the acute and convalescent phases of COVID-19 were provided by collaborators in the United States, Italy and Spain. The material from the prospective study consisted of cDNA or gDNA derived from T cells, B-cell-depleted T cells, or PBMCs. Subjects who had been exposed to COVID-19, were actively infected with it, or had recovered from it provided the deeply sampled blood TCRbeta repertoires that made up the dataset. The repertoires were released in a freely available public database intended as a resource for research on the immune response to SARS-CoV-2. Samples were obtained from the ongoing ImmuneRACE study (first 160 participants) and from approximately 1,200 subjects provided by 6 global collaborators. The sample metadata nearly always contained a de-identified subject ID, COVID-19 status, age in years and sex. Where available, HLA class I and class II types were taken from metadata supplied by the sample provider and were not determined by assay-based typing.

TCRbeta CDR3 regions were amplified from genomic DNA by means of the immunoSEQ Assay, a bias-controlled multiplex PCR. Turning to the authors' computational methods: Nucleated cell counts per sample were estimated from amplification of reference gene primers within the assay. To quantify the absolute abundance of each unique TCRbeta CDR3 rearrangement, sequence reads were collapsed and filtered. For each sample, productive Simpson clonality was calculated as the square root of Simpson's diversity index over productive rearrangements. TCRdb limited this immuneACCESS table to in-frame rearrangements with V and J called. A share of clones is missing; checked studies link under half to unresolved V genes, and the rest is unexplained. V and J calls and clone size are given by that table; D and trimming were obtained from the DNA. The sample table lists 200,000 or so clones, 86% of them with a count of one. Together, the top ten hold more than 0.7% of the sample.

Points the paper makes about the study in general: The quantity of clinical and demographic metadata differed by source and by participant and was supplied without curation.

This clone came up once. Its antigen target is currently unknown. No base quality information exists; no much larger clone differs at one position. Collaborating institutions collected whole blood in K2EDTA tubes following their own protocols. For TCRbeta analysis, collaborators shipped samples in one of three forms: frozen whole blood, isolated PBMCs, or DNA extracted from either of those sample types. The sequenced sample consisted of peripheral blood. This TCR came from an older woman with acute or convalescent COVID-19.

In nucleotides, the sequence is TGTGCCAGCAGCTCCTCTACCGGAGGAACCCTGGGAGATACGCAGTATTTT. Translated, it reads CASSSSTGGTLGDTQYF. The chain uses TRBV7-2 and TRBJ2-3, and possibly TRBD2, on 5 matching bases. Its CDR3 holds 17 amino acids, cysteine through phenylalanine. Only the CDR3 DNA stays, 51 bases, in frame from base 1. Deletion took 4 bases off V and 5 bases off J, with a span of 22 bases between the germline ends. The germline V gene yields SGHTA for CDR1 and FQGNSA for CDR2.